A selection of T cell receptor beta chains follows, all from one sample in a study of shared clonotypes between healthy human individuals. Assay: immunoSEQ multiplex PCR; the TCRdb copy retains only in-frame clones and omits some. The repertoire consists of approximately 1,500,000 clones, with 95% to 97% occurring once and the leading ten covering approximately 1%. What was sequenced was naive CD4+ T cells sorted from blood. The receptors were gathered from a man in his thirties or forties in good health. Both conserved end residues are part of each CDR3. D genes are given only for firm matches. Not all rows give a size; the values are once, few, many and, for expanded clones, a class.

v_gene: TRBV5-1; d_gene: TRBD1; j_gene: TRBJ1-5; abundance: -; CDR3aa: CASSDRAGQPQHF; CDR3nt: TGCGCCAGCAGCGACAGGGCCGGTCAGCCCCAGCATTTT
v_gene: TRBV5-4; d_gene: -; j_gene: TRBJ2-7; abundance: -; CDR3aa: CASSSDYYEQYF; CDR3nt: TGTGCCAGCAGCTCCGACTATTACGAGCAGTACTTC
v_gene: TRBV9; d_gene: -; j_gene: TRBJ2-2; abundance: -; CDR3aa: CASSWETGELFF; CDR3nt: TGTGCCAGCAGTTGGGAGACCGGGGAGCTGTTTTTT
v_gene: TRBV29-1; d_gene: -; j_gene: TRBJ2-5; abundance: -; CDR3aa: CSVGGLAQETQYF; CDR3nt: TGCAGCGTTGGTGGGTTGGCACAAGAGACCCAGTACTTC
v_gene: TRBV19; d_gene: TRBD1; j_gene: TRBJ2-3; abundance: -; CDR3aa: CARTGVRAPDTQYF; CDR3nt: TGTGCCAGAACAGGGGTAAGGGCGCCAGATACGCAGTATTTT
v_gene: TRBV9; d_gene: -; j_gene: TRBJ2-2; abundance: -; CDR3aa: CASSVVLTGELFF; CDR3nt: TGTGCCAGCAGCGTAGTTCTCACCGGGGAGCTGTTTTTT
v_gene: TRBV4-3; d_gene: -; j_gene: TRBJ2-3; abundance: -; CDR3aa: CASSKGVGTDSTDTQYF; CDR3nt: TGCGCCAGCAGCAAGGGGGTCGGGACGGACAGCACAGATACGCAGTATTTT
v_gene: TRBV6-6; d_gene: -; j_gene: TRBJ1-5; abundance: -; CDR3aa: CASGPNQPQHF; CDR3nt: TGTGCCAGCGGACCCAATCAGCCCCAGCATTTT
v_gene: TRBV5-5; d_gene: TRBD1; j_gene: TRBJ2-7; abundance: once; CDR3aa: CASSLGTGLTSYEQYF; CDR3nt: TGTGCCAGCAGCCTAGGGACAGGACTGACTTCCTACGAGCAGTACTTC
v_gene: TRBV10-3; d_gene: TRBD1; j_gene: TRBJ1-1; abundance: once; CDR3aa: CAIRTGAPRPEAFF; CDR3nt: TGTGCCATCAGAACAGGGGCCCCTAGGCCCGAAGCTTTCTTT
v_gene: TRBV7-2; d_gene: TRBD1; j_gene: TRBJ2-7; abundance: -; CDR3aa: CASSLMGQGIDEQYF; CDR3nt: TGTGCCAGCAGCTTAATGGGACAGGGAATCGACGAGCAGTACTTC
v_gene: TRBV28; d_gene: -; j_gene: TRBJ1-2; abundance: -; CDR3aa: CASSQNSYGYTF; CDR3nt: TGTGCCAGCAGTCAAAACAGTTATGGCTACACCTTC
v_gene: TRBV6-8; d_gene: TRBD1; j_gene: TRBJ2-1; abundance: -; CDR3aa: CASSYSGLMTGRRVNEQFF; CDR3nt: TGTGCCAGCAGTTACTCTGGATTGATGACAGGGAGAAGAGTCAATGAGCAGTTCTTC
v_gene: TRBV7-2; d_gene: TRBD2; j_gene: TRBJ2-1; abundance: -; CDR3aa: CASSPKGLAGLGEQFF; CDR3nt: TGTGCCAGCAGCCCAAAAGGACTAGCGGGTCTCGGTGAGCAGTTCTTC
v_gene: TRBV11-3; d_gene: TRBD1; j_gene: TRBJ2-3; abundance: once; CDR3aa: CASSLGVDRGTDTQYF; CDR3nt: TGTGCCAGCAGCTTAGGGGTGGACAGGGGCACAGATACGCAGTATTTT
v_gene: TRBV6-1; d_gene: TRBD1; j_gene: TRBJ1-4; abundance: once; CDR3aa: CATWRGLGEKLFF; CDR3nt: TGTGCCACCTGGAGGGGGCTAGGTGAAAAACTGTTTTTT
v_gene: TRBV9; d_gene: TRBD2; j_gene: TRBJ2-5; abundance: -; CDR3aa: CASSQTGTSGETQYF; CDR3nt: TGTGCCAGCAGCCAAACCGGGACTAGCGGAGAGACCCAGTACTTC
v_gene: TRBV7-9; d_gene: -; j_gene: TRBJ2-2; abundance: -; CDR3aa: CASSFVGAGELFF; CDR3nt: TGTGCCAGCAGCTTTGTGGGAGCCGGGGAGCTGTTTTTT
v_gene: TRBV10-1; d_gene: TRBD2; j_gene: TRBJ2-1; abundance: -; CDR3aa: CASSESRGGSYNEQFF; CDR3nt: TGCGCCAGCAGTGAGTCTAGGGGCGGGAGCTACAATGAGCAGTTCTTC
v_gene: TRBV5-1; d_gene: TRBD1; j_gene: TRBJ1-4; abundance: -; CDR3aa: CASSGGGAATNEKLFF; CDR3nt: TGCGCCAGCAGTGGAGGGGGCGCAGCAACTAATGAAAAACTGTTTTTT
v_gene: TRBV21-1; d_gene: -; j_gene: TRBJ2-5; abundance: -; CDR3aa: CASSTRGTSGAVETQYF; CDR3nt: TGTGCCAGCAGCACCAGGGGAACTAGCGGGGCGGTGGAGACCCAGTACTTC
v_gene: TRBV25-1; d_gene: TRBD2; j_gene: TRBJ2-3; abundance: -; CDR3aa: CASSGTVRTSGIADTQYF; CDR3nt: TGTGCCAGCAGTGGGACAGTCAGGACTAGCGGGATCGCAGATACGCAGTATTTT
v_gene: TRBV6-5; d_gene: -; j_gene: TRBJ2-7; abundance: -; CDR3aa: CASSSSRRAAYEQYF; CDR3nt: TGTGCCAGCAGTTCCTCCCGGCGGGCGGCCTACGAGCAGTACTTC
v_gene: TRBV7-9; d_gene: -; j_gene: TRBJ2-7; abundance: -; CDR3aa: CASSLSGGEQYF; CDR3nt: TGTGCCAGCAGCTTATCCGGTGGCGAGCAGTACTTC
v_gene: TRBV6-5; d_gene: TRBD1; j_gene: TRBJ2-7; abundance: -; CDR3aa: CASSSHGQGAYEQYF; CDR3nt: TGTGCCAGCAGTTCTCACGGACAGGGCGCCTACGAGCAGTACTTC
v_gene: TRBV27; d_gene: -; j_gene: TRBJ1-1; abundance: -; CDR3aa: CASSLAGLNTEAFF; CDR3nt: TGTGCCAGCAGTCTCGCAGGCTTGAACACTGAAGCTTTCTTT
v_gene: TRBV14; d_gene: TRBD1; j_gene: TRBJ2-3; abundance: -; CDR3aa: CASSQNFGQGTDTQYF; CDR3nt: TGTGCCAGCAGCCAGAATTTTGGACAGGGCACAGATACGCAGTATTTT
v_gene: TRBV11-1; d_gene: -; j_gene: TRBJ2-7; abundance: few; CDR3aa: CASSSPRGGVEYEQYF; CDR3nt: TGTGCCAGCAGCTCCCCTAGGGGCGGAGTCGAATACGAGCAGTACTTC
v_gene: TRBV6-1; d_gene: -; j_gene: TRBJ2-2; abundance: -; CDR3aa: CASSEGGTVTGELFF; CDR3nt: TGTGCCAGCAGTGAGGGCGGGACAGTGACCGGGGAGCTGTTTTTT
v_gene: TRBV7-8; d_gene: TRBD1; j_gene: TRBJ2-1; abundance: -; CDR3aa: CASSPRTGRIAASSYNEQFF; CDR3nt: TGTGCCAGCAGCCCTCGGACAGGGCGGATAGCAGCGAGCTCCTACAATGAGCAGTTCTTC
v_gene: TRBV19; d_gene: TRBD2; j_gene: TRBJ2-4; abundance: once; CDR3aa: CASSILPTGGFGKNIQYF; CDR3nt: TGTGCCAGTAGTATTCTCCCTACGGGAGGGTTCGGCAAAAACATTCAGTACTTC
v_gene: TRBV6-4; d_gene: -; j_gene: TRBJ1-3; abundance: -; CDR3aa: CASSERISGNTIYF; CDR3nt: TGTGCCAGCAGTGAAAGGATCTCTGGAAACACCATATATTTT
v_gene: TRBV9; d_gene: TRBD2; j_gene: TRBJ2-3; abundance: -; CDR3aa: CASSRGPSGRLPDTQYF; CDR3nt: TGTGCCAGCAGCCGGGGGCCTAGCGGGAGGTTGCCAGATACGCAGTATTTT
v_gene: TRBV2; d_gene: TRBD1; j_gene: TRBJ2-4; abundance: -; CDR3aa: CASSGYRGYRTNIQYF; CDR3nt: TGTGCCAGCAGTGGTTACAGGGGGTATCGCACCAACATTCAGTACTTC
v_gene: TRBV5-4; d_gene: -; j_gene: TRBJ2-1; abundance: once; CDR3aa: CASSGSDNEQFF; CDR3nt: TGTGCCAGCAGCGGTAGTGACAATGAGCAGTTCTTC
v_gene: TRBV28; d_gene: -; j_gene: TRBJ1-5; abundance: -; CDR3aa: CASIRDRGNRPQHF; CDR3nt: TGTGCCAGCATTCGGGACCGAGGTAACCGGCCCCAGCATTTT
v_gene: TRBV12-5; d_gene: -; j_gene: TRBJ2-1; abundance: -; CDR3aa: CASGLVRGSEASPEFF; CDR3nt: TGTGCTAGTGGTTTGGTAAGAGGGTCAGAAGCCAGTCCGGAGTTCTTC
v_gene: TRBV7-2; d_gene: -; j_gene: TRBJ2-1; abundance: -; CDR3aa: CASSLVWGEQFF; CDR3nt: TGTGCCAGCAGCTTAGTCTGGGGCGAGCAGTTCTTC
v_gene: TRBV7-7; d_gene: TRBD2; j_gene: TRBJ2-2; abundance: -; CDR3aa: CASSLVVAGAGELFF; CDR3nt: TGTGCTAGCAGCCTCGTGGTAGCGGGAGCCGGGGAGCTGTTTTTT
v_gene: TRBV2; d_gene: -; j_gene: TRBJ2-7; abundance: -; CDR3aa: CASRRQLGSSGGGRLF; CDR3nt: TGTGCCAGCAGAAGACAGCTGGGGAGTTCGGGTGGCGGCCGACTATTC
v_gene: TRBV4-3; d_gene: TRBD1; j_gene: TRBJ1-2; abundance: -; CDR3aa: CASSLRTGGSSYGYTF; CDR3nt: TGCGCCAGCAGCCTCCGGACAGGGGGCTCTAGCTATGGCTACACCTTC
v_gene: TRBV18; d_gene: -; j_gene: TRBJ2-1; abundance: -; CDR3aa: CASSPRGLSSPPGEQFF; CDR3nt: TGTGCCAGCTCACCCCGGGGGTTGAGTAGCCCCCCCGGTGAGCAGTTCTTC
v_gene: TRBV28; d_gene: -; j_gene: TRBJ1-2; abundance: -; CDR3aa: CASRTGLINYGYTF; CDR3nt: TGTGCCAGCAGGACGGGTCTTATTAACTATGGCTACACCTTC
v_gene: TRBV20-1; d_gene: -; j_gene: TRBJ2-1; abundance: -; CDR3aa: CSGNDWNEQFF; CDR3nt: TGCAGTGGGAATGATTGGAATGAGCAGTTCTTC
v_gene: TRBV28; d_gene: -; j_gene: TRBJ1-4; abundance: -; CDR3aa: CASSFRPPRTTNEKLFF; CDR3nt: TGTGCCAGCAGTTTTCGTCCCCCACGCACAACTAATGAAAAACTGTTTTTT
v_gene: TRBV11-3; d_gene: -; j_gene: TRBJ2-5; abundance: once; CDR3aa: CASSLGRQETQYF; CDR3nt: TGTGCCAGCAGCTTAGGGCGGCAAGAGACCCAGTACTTC
v_gene: TRBV19; d_gene: TRBD2; j_gene: TRBJ2-3; abundance: -; CDR3aa: CASSIFGRGSTDTQYF; CDR3nt: TGTGCCAGTAGTATCTTCGGGAGGGGGAGCACAGATACGCAGTATTTT
v_gene: TRBV7-9; d_gene: -; j_gene: TRBJ1-2; abundance: -; CDR3aa: CASSLAGGTGPLTTF; CDR3nt: TGTGCCAGCAGCTTAGCGGGGGGAACAGGCCCACTTACGACCTTC
v_gene: TRBV10-1; d_gene: -; j_gene: TRBJ2-5; abundance: -; CDR3aa: CASDFLCLLQETQYF; CDR3nt: TGCGCCAGCGACTTCCTATGCCTGCTTCAAGAGACCCAGTACTTC
v_gene: TRBV7-3; d_gene: -; j_gene: TRBJ1-1; abundance: -; CDR3aa: CASSSGTGNTEAFF; CDR3nt: TGTGCCAGCAGCTCCGGGACGGGGAACACTGAAGCTTTCTTT
v_gene: TRBV14; d_gene: -; j_gene: TRBJ1-1; abundance: -; CDR3aa: CASSQDLAGNTEAFF; CDR3nt: TGTGCCAGCAGCCAAGATCTGGCAGGCAACACTGAAGCTTTCTTT